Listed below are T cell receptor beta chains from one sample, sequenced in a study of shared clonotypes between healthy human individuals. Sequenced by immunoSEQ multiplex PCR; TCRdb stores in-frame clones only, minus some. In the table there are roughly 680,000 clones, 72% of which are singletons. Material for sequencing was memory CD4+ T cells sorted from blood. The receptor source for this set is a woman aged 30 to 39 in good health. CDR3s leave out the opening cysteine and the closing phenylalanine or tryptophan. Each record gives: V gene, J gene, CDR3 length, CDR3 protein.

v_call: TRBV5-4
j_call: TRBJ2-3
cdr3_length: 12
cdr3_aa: ASSLVGSIDTQY

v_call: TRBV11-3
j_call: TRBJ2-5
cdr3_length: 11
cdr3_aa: ASSLETGETQY

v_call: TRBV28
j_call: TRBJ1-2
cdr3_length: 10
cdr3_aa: ASSLQGNGYT

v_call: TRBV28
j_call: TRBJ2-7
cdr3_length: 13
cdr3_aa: ASSSGHFDPYEQY

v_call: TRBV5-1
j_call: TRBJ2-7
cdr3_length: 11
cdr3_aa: ASSLASGTEQY

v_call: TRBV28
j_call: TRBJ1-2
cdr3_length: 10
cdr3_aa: ASRSRSFGYT

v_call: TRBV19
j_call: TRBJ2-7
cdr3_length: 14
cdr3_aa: ASSIESSLGAYEQY

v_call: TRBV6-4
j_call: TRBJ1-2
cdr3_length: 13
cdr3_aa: ASSDRTGGNYGYT

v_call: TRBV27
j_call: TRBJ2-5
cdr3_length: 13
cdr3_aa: ASSLTGTGKETQY

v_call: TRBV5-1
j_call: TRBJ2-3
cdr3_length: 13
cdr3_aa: ASSLDGGFTDTQY

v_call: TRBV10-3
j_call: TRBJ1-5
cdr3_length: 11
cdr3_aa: AISESPNQPQH

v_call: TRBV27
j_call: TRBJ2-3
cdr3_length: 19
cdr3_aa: ASSLITSGRALVHPTDTQY

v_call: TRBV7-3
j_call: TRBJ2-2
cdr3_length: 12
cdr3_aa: ASSLSGRTGELF

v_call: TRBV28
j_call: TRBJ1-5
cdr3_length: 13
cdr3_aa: ASSLRRNSNQPQH

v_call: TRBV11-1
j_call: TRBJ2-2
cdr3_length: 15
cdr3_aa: ASSHAGDSRAPGKLF

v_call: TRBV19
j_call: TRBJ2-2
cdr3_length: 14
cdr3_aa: ASSRPGRVNTGELF

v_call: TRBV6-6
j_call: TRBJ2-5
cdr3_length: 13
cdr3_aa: ASSYSIGGGETQY

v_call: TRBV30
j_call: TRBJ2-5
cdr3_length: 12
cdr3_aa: AWSVGAGGETQY

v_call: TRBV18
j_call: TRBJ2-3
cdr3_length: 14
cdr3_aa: ASSPFGTSSTDTQY

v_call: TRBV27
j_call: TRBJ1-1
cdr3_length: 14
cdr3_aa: ASSRTGGRSWTEAF

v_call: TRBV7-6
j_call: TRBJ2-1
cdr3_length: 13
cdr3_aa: ASSLVDSSYNEQF

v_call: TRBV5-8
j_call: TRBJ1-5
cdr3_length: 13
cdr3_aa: ASSLDYSYSRPQH

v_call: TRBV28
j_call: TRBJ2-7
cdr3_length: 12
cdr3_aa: ASSLKGRYYEQY

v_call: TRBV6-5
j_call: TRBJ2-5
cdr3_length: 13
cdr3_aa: ASSSVGTREETQY

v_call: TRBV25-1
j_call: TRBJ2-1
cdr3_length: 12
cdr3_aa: ASSVGGGHNEQF

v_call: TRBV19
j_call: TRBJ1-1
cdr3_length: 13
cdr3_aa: ASSIGTGENTEAF

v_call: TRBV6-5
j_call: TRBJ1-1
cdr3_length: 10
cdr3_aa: ASKGRDTEAF

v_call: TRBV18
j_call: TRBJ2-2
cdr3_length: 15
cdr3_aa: ASSPPNPGLNTGELF

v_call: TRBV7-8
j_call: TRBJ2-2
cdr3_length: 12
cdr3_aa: ASSQIRNTGELF

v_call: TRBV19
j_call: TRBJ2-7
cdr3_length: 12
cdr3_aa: ASRPPGQSYEQY

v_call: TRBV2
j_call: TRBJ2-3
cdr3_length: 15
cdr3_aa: ASSVNKGGLSTDTQY

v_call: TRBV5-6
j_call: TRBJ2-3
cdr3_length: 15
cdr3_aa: ASSLVPGQGAGDTQY

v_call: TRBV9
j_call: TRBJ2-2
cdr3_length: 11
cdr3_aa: ASSREGAGELF

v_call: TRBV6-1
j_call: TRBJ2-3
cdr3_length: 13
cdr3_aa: ASSGLSGTSDTQY

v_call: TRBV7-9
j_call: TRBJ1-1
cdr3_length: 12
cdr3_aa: ASSIDSELAEAF

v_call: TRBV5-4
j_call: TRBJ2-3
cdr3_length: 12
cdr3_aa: ASSLALAADTQY

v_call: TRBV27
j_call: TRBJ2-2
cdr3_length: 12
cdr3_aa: ASSFTSNTGELF

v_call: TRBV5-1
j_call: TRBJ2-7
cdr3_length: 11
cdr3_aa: ASSSGHYYEQY

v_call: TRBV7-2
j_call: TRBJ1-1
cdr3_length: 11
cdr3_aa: ASSIGEDTEAF

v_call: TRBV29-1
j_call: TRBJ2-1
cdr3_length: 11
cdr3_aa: SVDYVGTDEQF

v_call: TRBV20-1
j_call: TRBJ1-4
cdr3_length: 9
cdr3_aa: SASKEEKLF

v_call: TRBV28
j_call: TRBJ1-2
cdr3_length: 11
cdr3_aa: ASSPDRVSGYT